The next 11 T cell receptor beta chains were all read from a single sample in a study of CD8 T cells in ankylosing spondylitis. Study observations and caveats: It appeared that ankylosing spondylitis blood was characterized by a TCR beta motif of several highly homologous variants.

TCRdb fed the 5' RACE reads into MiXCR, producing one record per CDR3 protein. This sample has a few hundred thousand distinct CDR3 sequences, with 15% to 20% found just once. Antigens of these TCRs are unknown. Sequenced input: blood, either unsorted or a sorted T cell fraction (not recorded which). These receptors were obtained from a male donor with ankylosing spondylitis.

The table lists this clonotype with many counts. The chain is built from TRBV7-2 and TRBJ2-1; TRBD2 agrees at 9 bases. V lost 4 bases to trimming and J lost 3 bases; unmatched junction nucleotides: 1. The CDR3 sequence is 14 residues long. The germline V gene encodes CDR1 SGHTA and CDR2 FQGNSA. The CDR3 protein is CASSSTSGYNEQFF. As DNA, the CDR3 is TGTGCCAGCAGCTCGACTAGCGGCTACAATGAGCAGTTCTTC.

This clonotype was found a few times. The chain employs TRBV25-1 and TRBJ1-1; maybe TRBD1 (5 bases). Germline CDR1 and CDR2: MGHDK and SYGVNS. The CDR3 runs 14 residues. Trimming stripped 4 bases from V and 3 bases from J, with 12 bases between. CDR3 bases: TGTGCCAGCAGTGGAGGGGTTCAGGACACTGAAGCTTTCTTT. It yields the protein CASSGGVQDTEAFF.

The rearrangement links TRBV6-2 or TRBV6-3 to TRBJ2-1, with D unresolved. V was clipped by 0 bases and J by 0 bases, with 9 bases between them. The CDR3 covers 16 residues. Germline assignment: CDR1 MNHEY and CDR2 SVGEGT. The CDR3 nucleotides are TGTGCCAGCAGTTACTCGCCGGAAAGCTCCTACAATGAGCAGTTCTTC. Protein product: CASSYSPESSYNEQFF.

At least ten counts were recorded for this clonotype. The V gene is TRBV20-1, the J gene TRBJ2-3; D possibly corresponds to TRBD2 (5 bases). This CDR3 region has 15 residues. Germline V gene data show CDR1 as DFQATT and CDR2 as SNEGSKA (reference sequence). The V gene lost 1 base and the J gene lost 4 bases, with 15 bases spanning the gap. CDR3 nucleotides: TGCAGTGCTAGAGTGGCTAGAGGGAACCCAGATACGCAGTATTTT. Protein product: CSARVARGNPDTQYF.

CDR3 residues: CASSAPGLAGVDTQYF. CDR3 sequence (DNA): TGTGCCAGCAGCGCGCCGGGACTAGCGGGGGTAGATACGCAGTATTTT. This rearrangement joins TRBV9 to TRBJ2-3, with 14 bases identical to TRBD2. CDR1 is SGDLS, CDR2 YYNGEE, per germline. V lost 3 bases to trimming and J lost 5 bases; unmatched junction nucleotides: 5. The CDR3 is made up of 16 amino acids.

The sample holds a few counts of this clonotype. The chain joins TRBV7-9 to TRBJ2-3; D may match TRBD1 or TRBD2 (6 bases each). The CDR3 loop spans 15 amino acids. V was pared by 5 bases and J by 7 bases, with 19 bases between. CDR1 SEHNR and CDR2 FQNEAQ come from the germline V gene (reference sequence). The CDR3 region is CASSVVLGGANTQYF. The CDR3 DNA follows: TGTGCCAGCAGCGTGGTGTTGGGGGGCGCGAATACGCAGTATTTT.

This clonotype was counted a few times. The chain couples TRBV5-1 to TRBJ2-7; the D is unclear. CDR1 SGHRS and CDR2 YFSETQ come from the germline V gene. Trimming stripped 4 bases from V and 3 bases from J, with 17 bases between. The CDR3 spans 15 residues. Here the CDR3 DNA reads TGCGCCAGCAGCCACACCACCTCGGTGGGCTACGAGCAGTACTTC. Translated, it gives CASSHTTSVGYEQYF.

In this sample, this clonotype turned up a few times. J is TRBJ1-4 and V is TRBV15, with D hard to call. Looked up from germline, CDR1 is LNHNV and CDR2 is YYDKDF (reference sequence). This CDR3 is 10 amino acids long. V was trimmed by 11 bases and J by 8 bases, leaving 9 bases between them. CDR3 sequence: CAPRPEKLFF. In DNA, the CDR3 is TGTGCCCCTCGCCCGGAAAAACTGTTTTTT.

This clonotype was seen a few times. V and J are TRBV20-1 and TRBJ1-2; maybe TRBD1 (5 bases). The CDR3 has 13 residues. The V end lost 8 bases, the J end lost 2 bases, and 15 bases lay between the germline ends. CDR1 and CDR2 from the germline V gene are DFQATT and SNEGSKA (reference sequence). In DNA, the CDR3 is TGCAGTCCCCTTCCGGGACCAAACTATGGCTACACCTTC. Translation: CSPLPGPNYGYTF.

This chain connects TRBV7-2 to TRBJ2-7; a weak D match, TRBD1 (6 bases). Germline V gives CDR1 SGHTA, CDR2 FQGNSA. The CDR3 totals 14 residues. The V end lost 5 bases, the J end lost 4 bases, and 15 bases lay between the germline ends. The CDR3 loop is CASSPITTGYEQYF. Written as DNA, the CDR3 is TGTGCCAGCAGCCCGATTACCACAGGGTACGAGCAGTACTTC.

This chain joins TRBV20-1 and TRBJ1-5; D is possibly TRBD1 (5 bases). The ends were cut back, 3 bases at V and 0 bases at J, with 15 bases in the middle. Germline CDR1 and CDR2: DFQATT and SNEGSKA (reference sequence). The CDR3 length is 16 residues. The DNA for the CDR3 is TGCAGTGCTAGTACTTTCCGGGACGGTAGCAATCAGCCCCAGCATTTT. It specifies CSASTFRDGSNQPQHF.